This T cell receptor beta chain is from a study of shared clonotypes between healthy human individuals. Original methodology: Filtering differed since immunoSEQ provided only junctions, with no quality scores. Generated by immunoSEQ multiplex PCR, the TCRdb table keeps only in-frame clones and is missing some. V and J calls and clone size come straight from that table; D and trimming were deduced from the DNA. This table has some 1,600,000 clones, 98% appearing once. The CDR3 contains 13 residues. V lost 8 bases, J lost 7 bases, and 15 bases lay in between. Per germline, CDR1 MNHEY and CDR2 SVGAGI. This chain joins TRBV6-5 and TRBJ1-5, with a tentative D call TRBD1 (5 bases). The source is a young man in good health. Sequenced material: naive CD4+ T cells sorted from blood. The subset is: CD45RA+ positively selected. The CDR3: CASGRGAGQPQHF. The CDR3 nucleotides are TGTGCCAGCGGACGGGGCGCGGGGCAGCCCCAGCATTTT.